What follows is one T cell receptor beta chain and its context. The antigen is not known. From germline, CDR1 is SGHTA and CDR2 FQGNSA. This CDR3 is 13 amino acids long. The V and J ends lost 2 bases and 4 bases respectively, with 6 bases between them. This specimen comes from a study of shared clonotypes between healthy human individuals. Profiled with immunoSEQ multiplex PCR; TCRdb holds only in-frame clones, not every one. The repertoire holds about 2.3 million clones, 80% to 95% seen once, with 0.37% in the top ten. Findings of the study overall: About 5% of naive CD4 clonotypes were shared across a few donors.

The origin of this receptor is a man aged 18 to 29 in good health. Some clones in this sample may be carry-over from other donors' samples. This sequence joins TRBV7-2 and TRBJ1-3; the D gene is possibly TRBD1 (5 bases). Material for sequencing was naive CD4+ T cells from PBMCs. Subset in this sample: CD45RA+ positively selected. The DNA for the CDR3 is TGTGCCAGCAGCTTACCAGGGGGAAACACCATATATTTT. Encoded protein: CASSLPGGNTIYF. Combining the CDR3 with reference TRBV7-2 and TRBJ1-3 gives the whole variable domain GAGVSQSPSNKVTEKGKDVELRCDPISGHTALYWYRQSLGQGLEFLIYFQGNSAPDKSGLPSDRFSAERTGGSVSTLTIQRTQQEDSAVYLCASSLPGGNTIYFGEGSWLTVV.